The 14 T cell receptor beta chains in this list originate from one sample, sequenced in a study of shared clonotypes between healthy human individuals. Using immunoSEQ multiplex PCR, the repertoire was profiled, and TCRdb retains in-frame clones only, with some absent. The top ten clones hold under 0.15% of a sample with about 2,500,000 clones, approximately 94% of them seen once. The sample comprised naive CD4+ T cells sorted from blood. As for subset: CD45RA+ positively selected. All receptors come from a man aged 18 to 35 in good health.

V is TRBV7-9 and J is TRBJ2-7, with a tentative D call TRBD1 (6 bases). The CDR3 spans 15 residues. Germline V CDR1 and CDR2: SEHNR, FQNEAQ (reference sequence). Trimming removed 3 bases at V and 0 bases at J, with 12 bases between. This CDR3 is CASSFGQPNSYEQYF. The CDR3 bases are TGTGCCAGCAGCTTCGGACAGCCCAACTCCTACGAGCAGTACTTC. Full variable domain (remainder filled in from reference TRBV7-9 and TRBJ2-7): DTGVSQNPRHKITKRGQNVTFRCDPISEHNRLYWYRQTLGQGPEFLTYFQNEAQLEKSRLLSDRFSAERPKGSFSTLEIQRTEQGDSAMYLCASSFGQPNSYEQYFGPGTRLTVT.

The chain carries TRBV6-1 and TRBJ2-3; TRBD2 matches 11 bases. The CDR3 is 15 amino acids. V was clipped by 7 bases and J by 7 bases; unmatched bases: 10. Per germline, CDR1 MNHNS and CDR2 SASEGT. The CDR3 spells CASNSLAGGGYTQYF. For the CDR3, the DNA is TGTGCCAGCAATTCTCTAGCGGGGGGAGGGTATACGCAGTATTTT.

This clone was observed a handful of times. This chain uses TRBV5-1 with TRBJ1-1; D is uncertain. The CDR3 runs to 13 residues. V was shortened by 2 bases and J by 3 bases, with 8 bases between the two germline ends. Germline loops: CDR1 SGHRS, CDR2 YFSETQ. The CDR3, as DNA: TGCGCCAGCAGCTTAGACCCCGACACTGAAGCTTTCTTT. Translated: CASSLDPDTEAFF. The full variable domain, rest sourced from reference TRBV5-1 and TRBJ1-1, is KAGVTQTPRYLIKTRGQQVTLSCSPISGHRSVSWYQQTPGQGLQFLFEYFSETQRNKGNFPGRFSGRQFSNSRSEMNVSTLELGDSALYLCASSLDPDTEAFFGQGTRLTVV.

The genes are TRBV5-1 and TRBJ2-5; D unresolved. This CDR3 is built from 14 residues. V lost 0 bases to trimming and J lost 3 bases, with 9 bases between them. Germline CDR1 and CDR2: SGHRS and YFSETQ. The chain's CDR3 is CASSLGWYEETQYF. As DNA, the CDR3 is TGCGCCAGCAGCTTGGGTTGGTATGAAGAGACCCAGTACTTC.

With respect to this clone: The conserved phenylalanine or tryptophan normally closing the CDR3 is absent here, so this likely arose from a read error. V gene TRBV7-9 combines with J gene TRBJ1-6, with 7 bases matching TRBD1. From germline, CDR1 is SEHNR and CDR2 FQNEAQ (reference sequence). This CDR3 has 14 amino acids. J gave up 15 bases and V 3 bases, and 11 bases lay outside the gene matches. The CDR3: CASSLSGVDRDLHS. DNA of the CDR3: TGTGCCAGCAGCTTGTCGGGAGTTGACAGGGACCTCCACTCT.

This chain links TRBV2 with TRBJ2-3, with D uncertain. With 7 bases removed from V and 1 base from J, the gap between germline ends came to 6 bases. CDR1 SNHLY and CDR2 FYNNEI come from the germline V gene. CDR3 length: 12 amino acids. The CDR3 nucleotides read TGTGCCAGCAATGGGGGCACAGATACGCAGTATTTT. As protein: CASNGGTDTQYF.

This rearrangement joins TRBV18 to TRBJ2-3; D may be TRBD1 (6 bases). Germline CDR1 is KGHSH and CDR2 is LQKENI. The V end was cut by 4 bases, the J end by 2 bases, with 13 bases between. This CDR3 contains 15 residues. CDR3 nucleotide sequence: TGTGCCAGCTCACTCATGACAGGCATCACAGATACGCAGTATTTT. Amino acids: CASSLMTGITDTQYF.

J is TRBJ1-1 and V is TRBV10-3; 7 nucleotides match TRBD1. The J segment lost 5 bases and the V segment lost 3 bases, leaving 9 bases of the junction unmatched. The V gene's germline CDR1 is ENHRY and CDR2 SYGVKD. The CDR3 length is 15 residues. The CDR3 DNA reads TGTGCCATCAGTGAAGCGGCAGGGGGTGTGACTGAAGCTTTCTTT. Protein sequence: CAISEAAGGVTEAFF.

To note about this clone: One end of the junction does not line up with germline, which may come from a read error. The V call is TRBV5-1, the J call TRBJ1-2; D not certain. CDR1 is SGHRS, CDR2 YFSETQ, per germline. The CDR3 spans 13 residues. CDR3 loop: CASSGASLGLQVF. The CDR3 DNA is TGCGCCAGCAGTGGAGCCTCCCTCGGCCTCCAAGTCTTC.

This clone was found once. The V gene is TRBV5-4, the J gene TRBJ2-3; maybe TRBD2 (6 bases). Trimming took off 4 bases at V and 4 bases at J, with 13 bases between the two ends. The CDR3 runs 14 residues. CDR1 and CDR2 from the germline V gene are SGHNT and YYREEE (reference sequence). The CDR3 region is CASSVGGPADTQYF. The CDR3 DNA is TGTGCCAGCAGCGTAGGAGGGCCCGCAGATACGCAGTATTTT. Looking up the rest from reference TRBV5-4 and TRBJ2-3 gives the full variable domain: ETGVTQSPTHLIKTRGQQVTLRCSSQSGHNTVSWYQQALGQGPQFIFQYYREEENGRGNFPPRFSGLQFPNYSSELNVNALELDDSALYLCASSVGGPADTQYFGPGTRLTVL.

The genes are TRBV11-2 and TRBJ2-3; TRBD2 matches 7 bases. V shed 5 bases, J shed 9 bases, and the junction held 17 bases outside the gene matches. The CDR3 has 16 residues. Germline V gene lookup returns CDR1 SGHAT and CDR2 FQNNGV. CDR3 residues: CASSPRSAGWAETQYF. The DNA of the CDR3 is TGTGCCAGCAGCCCCCGGTCAGCGGGATGGGCGGAGACGCAGTATTTT.

The chain has TRBV5-8 and TRBJ2-3; the D gene could be TRBD1 or TRBD2 (5 bases each). Trimming took off 4 bases at V and 2 bases at J, with 17 bases between the two ends. CDR3 length: 16 amino acids. From germline, CDR1 is SGHTS and CDR2 YDEGEE. CDR3 sequence (DNA): TGTGCCAGCAGCCTGGGGCTAGCATCCTCCACAGATACGCAGTATTTT. Protein: CASSLGLASSTDTQYF.

The chain couples TRBV7-9 to TRBJ2-7; a possible D gene is TRBD1 (5 bases). V gave up 1 base and J gave up 2 bases, with 15 bases separating them. The germline V gene encodes CDR1 SEHNR and CDR2 FQNEAQ (reference sequence). The CDR3 runs to 16 residues. This CDR3 reads CASSLVPGHSPYEQYF. CDR3 nucleotides: TGTGCCAGCAGCTTAGTTCCAGGACACAGCCCCTACGAGCAGTACTTC. Filled out from reference TRBV7-9 and TRBJ2-7, the complete variable domain reads DTGVSQNPRHKITKRGQNVTFRCDPISEHNRLYWYRQTLGQGPEFLTYFQNEAQLEKSRLLSDRFSAERPKGSFSTLEIQRTEQGDSAMYLCASSLVPGHSPYEQYFGPGTRLTVT.

V is TRBV7-6 and J is TRBJ2-1, with D possibly TRBD2 on 6 matching bases. V dropped 4 bases and J dropped 7 bases, with 14 bases sitting between them. Germline V CDR1 and CDR2: SGHVS, FNYEAQ. This CDR3 has 14 amino acids. The DNA of the CDR3 is TGTGCCAGCAGCTCATTATGGGGGGAAAATGAGCAGTTCTTC. Translated, it gives CASSSLWGENEQFF.